Each of the 20 T cell receptor beta chains below was sequenced from the same sample in a study of blood T cell repertoires in COVID-19. The protocol was immunoSEQ multiplex PCR, while the TCRdb copy is restricted to in-frame clones and leaves out a portion. The sample lists approximately 50,000 clones; around nine tenths were seen once. Sequencing input: peripheral blood. Receptors were obtained from a man in his sixties or seventies with acute or convalescent COVID-19.

This clone was counted only a few times. This chain uses TRBV7-6 with TRBJ1-4; possible D gene TRBD1, 5 bases. The CDR3 covers 15 residues. The V and J ends lost 1 base and 8 bases respectively, with 14 bases between them. Germline CDR1 reads SGHVS; CDR2 reads FNYEAQ. The CDR3 region is CASSLDRGSGEKLFF. The CDR3 DNA is TGTGCCAGCAGCTTAGATCGGGGGTCCGGGGAAAAACTGTTTTTT.

This clone was found once. V usage is TRBV5-1 and J usage is TRBJ1-2, with no clear D. Looked up from germline, CDR1 is SGHRS and CDR2 is YFSETQ. V lost 2 bases and J lost 0, with 11 bases in between. The CDR3 length is 15 residues. CDR3 nucleotides: TGCGCCAGCAGCTTTCGGACGGGAGCTAACTATGGCTACACCTTC. Translation gives CASSFRTGANYGYTF.

V gene TRBV5-1 combines with J gene TRBJ1-1; 9 bases are shared with TRBD1. The ends lost 3 bases at V and 6 bases at J; junction bases unmatched: 9. The CDR3 consists of 15 residues. Germline CDR1 SGHRS, CDR2 YFSETQ. CDR3 DNA: TGCGCCAGCAGCTGGCAACCGGGACAGGGCTCTGAAGCTTTCTTT. As protein: CASSWQPGQGSEAFF.

The V and J genes are TRBV27 and TRBJ1-1; possibly TRBD1 for D (6 bases). The CDR3 covers 16 residues. The V and J ends lost 6 bases and 0 bases respectively, with 17 bases between them. The V gene's germline CDR1 is MNHEY and CDR2 SMNVEV (reference sequence). The CDR3 DNA is TGTGCCAGCAGGGTACAGGGTAGGGACATGAACACTGAAGCTTTCTTT. Its protein is CASRVQGRDMNTEAFF.

This clone was seen just once. The rearrangement links TRBV29-1 to TRBJ2-1; 9 bases fit TRBD1. Germline V gives CDR1 SQVTM, CDR2 ANQGSEA. The ends lost 1 base at V and 8 bases at J; junction bases unmatched: 9. There are 15 residues in the CDR3. CDR3 nucleotides: TGCAGCGTTGAAGCACAACAGGGGGCCGGCGATGAGCAGTTCTTC. This gives the protein CSVEAQQGAGDEQFF.

This sequence joins TRBV7-2 and TRBJ2-2, with 8 bases matching TRBD2. The CDR3 extends over 16 amino acids. V lost 5 bases and J lost 1; bases outside the gene matches: 6. Germline assignment: CDR1 SGHTA and CDR2 FQGNSA. CDR3 sequence: CASSPFGGGNTGELFF. The CDR3 bases are TGTGCCAGCAGCCCCTTCGGGGGGGGGAACACCGGGGAGCTGTTTTTT.

This clone is a singleton in its sample. This chain connects TRBV6-5 to TRBJ2-7, with 8 bases aligning to TRBD1. The germline V gene encodes CDR1 MNHEY and CDR2 SVGAGI. This CDR3 region has 15 residues. The V gene end was trimmed by 6 bases and the J gene end by 4 bases; junction bases not matched to a gene: 11. The CDR3 region has the DNA TGTGCCAGCAGCTTAGGGACAGGCCCTCGTTACGAGCAGTACTTC. Its translation is CASSLGTGPRYEQYF.

This clone was detected a few times. DNA of the CDR3: TGCGCCAGCAGCTTCGCTCGCCGGGACAGAGACTACGAGCAGTACTTC. Translation: CASSFARRDRDYEQYF. The gene calls are TRBV5-1 and TRBJ2-7; 7 nucleotides align to TRBD1. V trimming: 2 bases; J trimming: 3 bases; junction bases outside the gene matches: 11. Germline lookup yields CDR1 SGHRS and CDR2 YFSETQ. This CDR3 contains 16 residues. Supplemented by reference TRBV5-1 and TRBJ2-7, the full variable domain reads KAGVTQTPRYLIKTRGQQVTLSCSPISGHRSVSWYQQTPGQGLQFLFEYFSETQRNKGNFPGRFSGRQFSNSRSEMNVSTLELGDSALYLCASSFARRDRDYEQYFGPGTRLTVT.

The CDR3 reads CASSPSGEQPQHF. CDR3 sequence (DNA): TGTGCCAGCTCACCATCGGGGGAACAGCCCCAGCATTTT. This chain links TRBV18 with TRBJ1-5, with D maybe TRBD1 (5 bases). Germline V gives CDR1 KGHSH, CDR2 LQKENI. The CDR3 contains 13 residues. V was shortened by 2 bases and J by 7 bases, with 9 bases between the two germline ends.

The chain joins TRBV3-1 (or the pseudogene TRBV3-2) to TRBJ1-5; D not certain. Germline CDR1 reads LGHDT; CDR2 reads YNNKEL (reference sequence). V shed 1 base and J shed 9 bases, with 10 bases lying between them. The CDR3 length is 13 residues. CDR3 region: CASSQGSGRPQHF. The CDR3, as DNA: TGTGCCAGCAGCCAAGGCTCGGGAAGGCCCCAGCATTTT.

J is TRBJ1-1 and V is TRBV2; the match to TRBD1 covers 9 bases. J was trimmed by 8 bases and V by 4 bases; bases with no gene match: 8. The CDR3 is 14 amino acids. Germline V gene data show CDR1 as SNHLY and CDR2 as FYNNEI. The CDR3 nucleotides read TGTGCCAGCAGTGCCGGGACAGGGTTAGCCGAAGCTTTCTTT. It is translated as CASSAGTGLAEAFF.

This chain connects TRBV28 to TRBJ2-7; TRBD2 aligns across 7 bases. V lost 7 bases and J lost 2; bases outside the gene matches: 8. This CDR3 spans 14 amino acids. The V gene's germline CDR1 is MDHEN and CDR2 SYDVKM. In DNA, the CDR3 is TGTGCCAGCATCTCTAGCGGTTTAACCTACGAGCAGTACTTC. Translating it yields CASISSGLTYEQYF. Based on the CDR3 plus reference TRBV28 and TRBJ2-7, the full variable domain is DVKVTQSSRYLVKRTGEKVFLECVQDMDHENMFWYRQDPGLGLRLIYFSYDVKMKEKGDIPEGYSVSREKKERFSLILESASTNQTSMYLCASISSGLTYEQYFGPGTRLTVT.

The rearrangement joins TRBV5-1 to TRBJ2-5; 8 bases are shared with TRBD1. The CDR3 covers 16 residues. With V trimmed by 0 bases and J by 0 bases, 4 bases remained unmatched. Germline V gives CDR1 SGHRS, CDR2 YFSETQ. This CDR3 is CASSLAGTGYQETQYF. CDR3 DNA: TGCGCCAGCAGCTTGGCCGGGACAGGCTACCAAGAGACCCAGTACTTC.

This chain uses TRBV24-1 with TRBJ1-2; 11 bases fit TRBD1. The trim removed 7 bases at V and 2 bases at J, leaving 2 bases unmatched. The CDR3 totals 14 residues. CDR1 and CDR2 from the germline V gene are KGHDR and SFDVKD. The CDR3: CATRGQGANYGYTF. As DNA, the CDR3 is TGTGCCACCAGAGGACAGGGGGCCAACTATGGCTACACCTTC.

This chain uses TRBV4-1 with TRBJ1-5, with D tentatively TRBD1 (5 bases). This CDR3 has 15 residues. Germline V CDR1 and CDR2: MGHRA, YSYEKL. Trimming took 4 bases from V and 4 from J, leaving 14 bases between them. CDR3 sequence: CASSPQAGGNQPQHF. In DNA form, the CDR3 reads TGCGCCAGCAGCCCACAGGCTGGGGGGAATCAGCCCCAGCATTTT.

This clone was seen only once. The chain links TRBV21-1 to TRBJ2-5; the D call of TRBD1 is as the table states it, not checked on the DNA. TRBV21-1 corresponds to a pseudogene. This CDR3 has 15 amino acids. The chain's CDR3 is CASSIRGQGQETQYF. Here the CDR3 DNA reads TGTGCCAGCAGCATCAGAGGACAGGGCCAAGAGACCCAGTACTTC.

The V call is TRBV28, the J call TRBJ1-1; no clear D gene. Germline V gene lookup returns CDR1 MDHEN and CDR2 SYDVKM. CDR3 size: 14 residues. V lost 9 bases and J 2 bases, leaving 16 bases between the germline ends. CDR3 loop: CASIPGGRNTEAFF. The CDR3 DNA reads TGTGCCAGTATTCCTGGAGGGAGAAACACTGAAGCTTTCTTT.

As to this clone: The same CDR3 is also encoded by other DNA sequences in this sample. The gene calls are TRBV6-2 or TRBV6-3 and TRBJ2-1; TRBD2 matches 10 bases. J lost 2 bases, V lost 6 bases, and 7 bases had no gene match. This CDR3 has 16 amino acids. Germline CDR1 reads MNHEY; CDR2 reads SVGEGT. The CDR3 region has the DNA TGTGCCAGCAGCTCCCCCCTAGCGGGGGCCTACAATGAGCAGTTCTTC. Translated: CASSSPLAGAYNEQFF.

Remarks on this clone: The sample has other DNA sequences that encode this CDR3 too. The V call is TRBV3-1 (or the pseudogene TRBV3-2), the J call TRBJ1-1; D is possibly TRBD1 (5 bases). The length of the CDR3 is 11 residues. V gave up 6 bases and J gave up 4 bases, with 6 bases separating them. CDR1 and CDR2 from the germline V gene are LGHDT and YNNKEL (reference sequence). This chain's CDR3 is CASRGGTEAFF. In DNA, the CDR3 is TGTGCCAGCAGGGGGGGCACTGAAGCTTTCTTT.

This chain uses TRBV29-1 with TRBJ1-1; the D gene is possibly TRBD1 (6 bases). CDR3 length equals 14 residues. The V and J ends lost 6 bases and 1 base respectively, with 15 bases between them. Germline CDR1 reads SQVTM; CDR2 reads ANQGSEA. The CDR3 reads CSVSGRTENTEAFF. CDR3 DNA: TGCAGCGTGAGCGGGAGGACAGAGAACACTGAAGCTTTCTTT.